The clone carrying this T cell receptor beta chain was detected a few times. These data originate in a study of blood T cell repertoires in COVID-19. Overall study context: From the United States, Italy and Spain came samples of acute and convalescent COVID-19. The cDNA or gDNA used as material had been derived from T cells, B-cell-depleted T cells, or PBMCs.

Original analysis: How many nucleated cells were present was estimated from reference gene primer amplification. Assay: immunoSEQ multiplex PCR; the TCRdb copy retains only in-frame clones and omits some. Clone size and V and J calls were adopted from that table, with D and trimming inferred from the DNA. The sample includes approximately 110,000 clones, about 85% of them seen just once. The sample taken for sequencing was peripheral blood. The TCR sequence derives from a human donor in a cohort sampled during active COVID-19.

In nucleotides, the CDR3 is TGTGCCATCAGTGAGTCTGGGACAGTGGAGGGTCAGCCCCAGCATTTT. Encoded protein: CAISESGTVEGQPQHF. The chain employs TRBV10-3 and TRBJ1-5; 7 bases fit TRBD1. With 0 bases clipped from V and 6 bases from J, the junction kept 8 bases outside the gene matches. In germline, CDR1 is ENHRY, CDR2 SYGVKD. The CDR3 contains 16 residues.